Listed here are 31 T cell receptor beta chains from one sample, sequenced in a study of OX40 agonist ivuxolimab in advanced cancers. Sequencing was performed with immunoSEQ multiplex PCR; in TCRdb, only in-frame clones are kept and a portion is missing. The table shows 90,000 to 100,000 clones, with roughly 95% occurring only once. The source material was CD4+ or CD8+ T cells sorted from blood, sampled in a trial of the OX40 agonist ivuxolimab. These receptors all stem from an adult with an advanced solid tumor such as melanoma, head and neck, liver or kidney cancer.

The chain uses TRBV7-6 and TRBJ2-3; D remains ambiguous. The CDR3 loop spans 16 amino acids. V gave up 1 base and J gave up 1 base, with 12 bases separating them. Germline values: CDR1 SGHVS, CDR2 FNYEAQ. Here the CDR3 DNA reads TGTGCCAGCAGCTTAGAGCCAGGTGGCGGCACAGATACGCAGTATTTT. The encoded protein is CASSLEPGGGTDTQYF.

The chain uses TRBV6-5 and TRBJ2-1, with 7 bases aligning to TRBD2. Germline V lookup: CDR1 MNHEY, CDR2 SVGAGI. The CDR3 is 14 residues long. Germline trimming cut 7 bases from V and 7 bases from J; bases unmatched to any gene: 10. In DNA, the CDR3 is TGTGCCAGCATTGGGGGGGGGTACGGTAATGAGCAGTTCTTC. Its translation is CASIGGGYGNEQFF.

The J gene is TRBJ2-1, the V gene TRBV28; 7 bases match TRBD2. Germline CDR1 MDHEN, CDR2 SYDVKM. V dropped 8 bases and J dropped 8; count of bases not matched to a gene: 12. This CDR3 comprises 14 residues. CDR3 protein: CASGPSGGLHEQFF. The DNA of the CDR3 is TGTGCCAGCGGACCTAGCGGAGGTCTTCATGAGCAGTTCTTC.

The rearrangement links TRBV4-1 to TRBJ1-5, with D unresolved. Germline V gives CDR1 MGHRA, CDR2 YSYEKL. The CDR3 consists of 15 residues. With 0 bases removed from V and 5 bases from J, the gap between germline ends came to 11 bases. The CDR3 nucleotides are TGCGCCAGCAGCCAAGAGCCCCTTAGGGATCAGCCCCAGCATTTT. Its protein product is CASSQEPLRDQPQHF.

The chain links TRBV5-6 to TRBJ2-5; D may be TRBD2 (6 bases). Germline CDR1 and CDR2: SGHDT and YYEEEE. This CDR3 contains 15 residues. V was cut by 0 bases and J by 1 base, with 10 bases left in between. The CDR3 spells CASSLGGLSQETQYF. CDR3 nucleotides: TGTGCCAGCAGCTTGGGGGGACTGAGCCAAGAGACCCAGTACTTC.

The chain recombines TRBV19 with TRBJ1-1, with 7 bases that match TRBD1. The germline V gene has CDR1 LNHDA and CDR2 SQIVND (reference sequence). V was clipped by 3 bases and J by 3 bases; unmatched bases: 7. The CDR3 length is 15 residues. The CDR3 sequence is CASSMRTGGDTEAFF. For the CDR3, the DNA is TGTGCCAGTAGTATGCGGACAGGAGGGGACACTGAAGCTTTCTTT. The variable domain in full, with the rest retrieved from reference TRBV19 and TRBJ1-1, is DGGITQSPKYLFRKEGQNVTLSCEQNLNHDAMYWYRQDPGQGLRLIYYSQIVNDFQKGDIAEGYSVSREKKESFPLTVTSAQKNPTAFYLCASSMRTGGDTEAFFGQGTRLTVV.

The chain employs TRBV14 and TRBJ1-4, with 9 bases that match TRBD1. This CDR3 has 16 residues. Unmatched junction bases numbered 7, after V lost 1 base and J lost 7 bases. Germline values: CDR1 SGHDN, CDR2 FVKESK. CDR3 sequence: CASSQAFGQGPEKLFF. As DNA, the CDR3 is TGTGCCAGCAGCCAAGCGTTCGGACAGGGGCCTGAAAAACTGTTTTTT. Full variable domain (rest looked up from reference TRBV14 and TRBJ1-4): EAGVTQFPSHSVIEKGQTVTLRCDPISGHDNLYWYRRVMGKEIKFLLHFVKESKQDESGMPNNRFLAERTGGTYSTLKVQPAELEDSGVYFCASSQAFGQGPEKLFFGSGTQLSVL.

CDR3 loop: CASSIPSSEKLFF. CDR3 coding DNA: TGTGCCAGTAGTATACCAAGCAGTGAAAAACTGTTTTTT. This rearrangement joins TRBV19 to TRBJ1-4; D is ambiguous. The CDR3 runs 13 residues. The germline gives CDR1 LNHDA, CDR2 SQIVND (reference sequence). Trimming left V 2 bases short and J 7 bases short, with 8 bases between.

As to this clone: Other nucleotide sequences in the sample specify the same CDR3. This CDR3 reads CASSSSSYEQYF. In DNA form, the CDR3 reads TGTGCCAGCAGCTCGAGTTCCTACGAGCAGTACTTC. The chain uses TRBV7-6 and TRBJ2-7; D is undetermined. Germline loops: CDR1 SGHVS, CDR2 FNYEAQ. V was shortened by 4 bases and J by 1 base, with 5 bases between the two germline ends. This CDR3 has 12 amino acids.

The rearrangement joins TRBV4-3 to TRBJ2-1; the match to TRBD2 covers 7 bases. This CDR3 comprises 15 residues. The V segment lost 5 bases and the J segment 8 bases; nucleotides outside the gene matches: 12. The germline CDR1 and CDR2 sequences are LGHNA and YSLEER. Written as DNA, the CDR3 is TGCGCCAGCAGCTCTCGGGCTAGCGGTGACTATGAGCAGTTCTTC. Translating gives CASSSRASGDYEQFF.

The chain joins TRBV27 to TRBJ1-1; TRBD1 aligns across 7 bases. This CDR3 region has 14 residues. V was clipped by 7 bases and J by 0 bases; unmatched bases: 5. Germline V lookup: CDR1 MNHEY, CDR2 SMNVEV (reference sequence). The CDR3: CASTQGGMNTEAFF. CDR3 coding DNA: TGTGCCAGCACTCAGGGGGGAATGAACACTGAAGCTTTCTTT.

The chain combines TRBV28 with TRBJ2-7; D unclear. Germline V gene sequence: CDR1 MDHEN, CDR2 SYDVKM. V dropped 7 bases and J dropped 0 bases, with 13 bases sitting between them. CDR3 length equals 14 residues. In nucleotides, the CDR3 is TGTGCCAGCAACCCCGTGGCCAGCTCCTACGAGCAGTACTTC. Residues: CASNPVASSYEQYF.

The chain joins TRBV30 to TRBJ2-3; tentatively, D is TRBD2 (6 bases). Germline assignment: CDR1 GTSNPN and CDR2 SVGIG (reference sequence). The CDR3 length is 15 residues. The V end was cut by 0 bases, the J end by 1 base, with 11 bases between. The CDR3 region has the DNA TGTGCCTGGAGTGTGGGGTCGGGGGGCACAGATACGCAGTATTTT. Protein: CAWSVGSGGTDTQYF.

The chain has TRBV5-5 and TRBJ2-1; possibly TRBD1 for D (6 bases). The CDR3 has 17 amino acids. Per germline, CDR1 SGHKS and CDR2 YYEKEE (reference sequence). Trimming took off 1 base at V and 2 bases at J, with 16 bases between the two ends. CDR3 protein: CASSLTGRTPTYNEQFF. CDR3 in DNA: TGTGCCAGCAGCTTGACAGGGCGAACCCCCACCTACAATGAGCAGTTCTTC.

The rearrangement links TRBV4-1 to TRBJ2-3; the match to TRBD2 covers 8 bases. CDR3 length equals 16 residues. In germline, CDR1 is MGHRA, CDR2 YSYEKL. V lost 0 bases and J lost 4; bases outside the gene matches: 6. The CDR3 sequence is CASSQDMGLGSDTQYF. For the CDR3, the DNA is TGCGCCAGCAGCCAAGATATGGGACTAGGATCAGATACGCAGTATTTT.

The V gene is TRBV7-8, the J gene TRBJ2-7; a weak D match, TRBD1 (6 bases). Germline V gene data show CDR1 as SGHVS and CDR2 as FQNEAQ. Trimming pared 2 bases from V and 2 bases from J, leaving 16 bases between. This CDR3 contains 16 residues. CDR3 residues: CASSLRGRTAAYEQYF. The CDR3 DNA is TGTGCCAGCAGCTTAAGGGGCCGGACAGCCGCCTACGAGCAGTACTTC.

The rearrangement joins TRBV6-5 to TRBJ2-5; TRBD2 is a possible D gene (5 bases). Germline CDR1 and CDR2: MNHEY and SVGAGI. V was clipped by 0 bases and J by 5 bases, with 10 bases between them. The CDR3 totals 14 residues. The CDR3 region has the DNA TGTGCCAGCAGTTACTCGTCCCGAGGGGAGACCCAGTACTTC. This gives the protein CASSYSSRGETQYF.

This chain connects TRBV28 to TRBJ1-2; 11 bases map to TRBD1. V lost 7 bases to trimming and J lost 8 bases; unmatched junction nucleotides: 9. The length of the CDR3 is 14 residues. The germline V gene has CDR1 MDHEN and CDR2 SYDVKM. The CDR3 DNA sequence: TGTGCCAGCAACACCGGGACAGGGGGTTGGGGCTACACCTTC. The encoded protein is CASNTGTGGWGYTF.

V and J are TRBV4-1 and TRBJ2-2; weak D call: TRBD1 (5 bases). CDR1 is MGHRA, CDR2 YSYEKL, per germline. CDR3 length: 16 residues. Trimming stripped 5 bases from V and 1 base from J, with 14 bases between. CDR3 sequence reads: CASSNGAGLNTGELFF. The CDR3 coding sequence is TGCGCCAGCAGCAACGGTGCAGGGCTGAACACCGGGGAGCTGTTTTTT.

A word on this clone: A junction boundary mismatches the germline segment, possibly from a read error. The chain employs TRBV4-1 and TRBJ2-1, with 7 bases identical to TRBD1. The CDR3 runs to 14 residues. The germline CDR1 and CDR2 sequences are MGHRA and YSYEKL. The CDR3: CVSRGSSSYNEQFF. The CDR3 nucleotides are TGCGTCAGCAGGGGGTCTAGCTCCTACAATGAGCAGTTCTTC.

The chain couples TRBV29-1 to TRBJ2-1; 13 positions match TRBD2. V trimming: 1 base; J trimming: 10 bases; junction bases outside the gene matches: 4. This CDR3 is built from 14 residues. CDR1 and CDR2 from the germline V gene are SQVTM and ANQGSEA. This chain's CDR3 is CSVEGTSGSGEQFF. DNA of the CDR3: TGCAGCGTTGAAGGGACTAGCGGGAGTGGGGAGCAGTTCTTC.

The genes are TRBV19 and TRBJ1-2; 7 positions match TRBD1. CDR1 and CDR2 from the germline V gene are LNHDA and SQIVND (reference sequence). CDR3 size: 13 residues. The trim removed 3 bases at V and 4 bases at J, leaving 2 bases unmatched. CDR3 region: CASSMQGVYGYTF. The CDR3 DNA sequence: TGTGCCAGTAGTATGCAGGGGGTCTATGGCTACACCTTC. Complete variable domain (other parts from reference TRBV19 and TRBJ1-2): DGGITQSPKYLFRKEGQNVTLSCEQNLNHDAMYWYRQDPGQGLRLIYYSQIVNDFQKGDIAEGYSVSREKKESFPLTVTSAQKNPTAFYLCASSMQGVYGYTFGSGTRLTVV.

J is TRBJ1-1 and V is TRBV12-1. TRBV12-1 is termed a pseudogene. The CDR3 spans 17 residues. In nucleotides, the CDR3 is TGTGCCAGCAGCCCCTATCAGGACTACCTTATGAACACTGAAGCTTTCTTT. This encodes CASSPYQDYLMNTEAFF.

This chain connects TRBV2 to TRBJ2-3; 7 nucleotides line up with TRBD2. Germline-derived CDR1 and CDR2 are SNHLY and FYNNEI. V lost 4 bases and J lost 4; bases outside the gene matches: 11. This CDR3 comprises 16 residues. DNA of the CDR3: TGTGCCAGCAGTGCTCGCGCGGGAGAATTCTCAGATACGCAGTATTTT. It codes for CASSARAGEFSDTQYF. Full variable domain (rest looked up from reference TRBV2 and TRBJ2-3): EPEVTQTPSHQVTQMGQEVILRCVPISNHLYFYWYRQILGQKVEFLVSFYNNEISEKSEIFDDQFSVERPDGSNFTLKIRSTKLEDSAMYFCASSARAGEFSDTQYFGPGTRLTVL.

CDR3 coding DNA: TGTGCCAGCAGCGCCTCAAGCGGAGCTTACAATGAGCAGTTCTTC. This translates into CASSASSGAYNEQFF. The V and J genes are TRBV9 and TRBJ2-1; TRBD2 is a possible D gene (5 bases). V was shortened by 3 bases and J by 4 bases, with 14 bases between the two germline ends. The CDR3 has 15 residues. The germline V gene encodes CDR1 SGDLS and CDR2 YYNGEE.

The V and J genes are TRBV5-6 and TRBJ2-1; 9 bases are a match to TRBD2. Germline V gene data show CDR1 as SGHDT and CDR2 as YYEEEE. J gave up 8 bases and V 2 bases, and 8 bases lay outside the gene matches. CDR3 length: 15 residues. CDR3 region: CASSLAGLAIYEQFF. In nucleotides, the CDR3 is TGTGCCAGCAGCTTAGCCGGACTAGCGATATATGAGCAGTTCTTC.

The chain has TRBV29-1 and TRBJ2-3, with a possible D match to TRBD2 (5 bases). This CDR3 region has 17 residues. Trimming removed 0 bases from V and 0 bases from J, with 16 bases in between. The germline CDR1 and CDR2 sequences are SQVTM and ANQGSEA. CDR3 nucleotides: TGCAGCGTTGAAGATCTTCGGGAATTGACTAGCACAGATACGCAGTATTTT. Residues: CSVEDLRELTSTDTQYF.

The CDR3: CASSPSPLYEQYF. Written as DNA, the CDR3 is TGTGCCAGTAGTCCCTCCCCACTTTACGAGCAGTACTTC. This chain links TRBV19 with TRBJ2-7; D gene unclear. The CDR3 is 13 residues long. V was trimmed by 5 bases and J by 4 bases, leaving 12 bases between them. The germline V gene has CDR1 LNHDA and CDR2 SQIVND (reference sequence). The full variable domain, rest sourced from reference TRBV19 and TRBJ2-7, is DGGITQSPKYLFRKEGQNVTLSCEQNLNHDAMYWYRQDPGQGLRLIYYSQIVNDFQKGDIAEGYSVSREKKESFPLTVTSAQKNPTAFYLCASSPSPLYEQYFGPGTRLTVT.

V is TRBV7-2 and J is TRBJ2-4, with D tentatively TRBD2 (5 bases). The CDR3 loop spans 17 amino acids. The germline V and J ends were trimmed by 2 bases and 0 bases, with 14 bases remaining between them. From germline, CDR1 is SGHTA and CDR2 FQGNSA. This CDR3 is CASSLNPRTLAKNIQYF. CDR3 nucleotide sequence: TGTGCCAGCAGCTTAAACCCCAGGACTCTAGCCAAAAACATTCAGTACTTC.

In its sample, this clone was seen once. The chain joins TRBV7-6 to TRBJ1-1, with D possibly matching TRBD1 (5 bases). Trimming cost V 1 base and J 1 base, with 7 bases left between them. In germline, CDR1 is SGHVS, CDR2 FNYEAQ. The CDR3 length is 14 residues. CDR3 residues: CASSLGGGNTEAFF. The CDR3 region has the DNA TGTGCCAGCAGCTTAGGTGGGGGGAACACTGAAGCTTTCTTT.

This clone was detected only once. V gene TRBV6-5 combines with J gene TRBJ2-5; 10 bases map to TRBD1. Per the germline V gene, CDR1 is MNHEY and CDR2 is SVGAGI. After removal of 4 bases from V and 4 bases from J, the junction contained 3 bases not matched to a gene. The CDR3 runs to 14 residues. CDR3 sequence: CASSFGTGVETQYF. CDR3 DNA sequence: TGTGCCAGCAGTTTTGGGACAGGGGTAGAGACCCAGTACTTC.